This T cell receptor (beta chain) emerged from a study of control samples from healthy donors and cancer patients. Produced via immunoSEQ multiplex PCR; TCRdb's table is partial and in-frame only. The table records approximately 120,000 clones, around 89% of them present only once. J gave up 12 bases and V 5 bases, and 8 bases lay outside the gene matches. CDR3 length equals 12 residues. The source is a woman aged 45-60 years in good health. Input material: blood. The gene calls are TRBV12-3 or TRBV12-4 and TRBJ2-7; 9 bases align to TRBD1. The CDR3 region has the DNA TGTGCCAGCAGTCTCGGGACAGGGAAGACGTACGTC. It is translated as CASSLGTGKTYV.